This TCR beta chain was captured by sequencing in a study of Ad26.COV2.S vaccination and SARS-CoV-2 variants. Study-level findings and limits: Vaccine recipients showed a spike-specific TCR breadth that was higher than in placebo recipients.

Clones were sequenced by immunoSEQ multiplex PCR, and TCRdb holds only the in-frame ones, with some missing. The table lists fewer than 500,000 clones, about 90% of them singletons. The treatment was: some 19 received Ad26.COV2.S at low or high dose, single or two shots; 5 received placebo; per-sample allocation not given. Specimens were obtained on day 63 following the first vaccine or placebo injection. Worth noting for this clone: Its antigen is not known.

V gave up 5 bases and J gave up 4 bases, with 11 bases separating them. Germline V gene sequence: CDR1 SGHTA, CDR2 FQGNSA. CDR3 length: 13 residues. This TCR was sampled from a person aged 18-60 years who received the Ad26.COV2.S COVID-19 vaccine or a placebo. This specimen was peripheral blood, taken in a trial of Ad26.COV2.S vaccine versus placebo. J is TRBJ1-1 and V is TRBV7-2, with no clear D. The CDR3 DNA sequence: TGTGCCAGCAGCCCCCTTATGTCCACTGAAGCTTTCTTT. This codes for CASSPLMSTEAFF.